The 27 T cell receptor beta chains given below trace back to one sample, sequenced in a study of blood T cell repertoires in COVID-19. Data came from immunoSEQ multiplex PCR; TCRdb stores just in-frame clones and leaves some out. The sample gives about 330,000 clones, approximately 90% of which show up once; under 11% is in the top ten. Sequencing was carried out using PBMCs or T cells enriched from blood (not recorded which). The receptor set was obtained from a woman aged 18-35 years who had recovered from COVID-19.

The V gene is TRBV27, the J gene TRBJ2-1, with 7 positions matching TRBD2. The V gene end was trimmed by 5 bases and the J gene end by 5 bases; junction bases not matched to a gene: 6. This CDR3 spans 14 amino acids. The germline gives CDR1 MNHEY, CDR2 SMNVEV (reference sequence). The CDR3 nucleotides read TGTGCCAGCAGTGGAAGGACTAGAAACAATGAGCAGTTCTTC. It is translated as CASSGRTRNNEQFF.

This clone was seen only once. The chain links TRBV2 to TRBJ2-7; D remains ambiguous. The CDR3 is 15 amino acids. Germline V gives CDR1 SNHLY, CDR2 FYNNEI. The V gene lost 1 base and the J gene lost 5 bases, with 15 bases spanning the gap. CDR3 sequence: CASSEVMAEMDEQYF. The CDR3 nucleotides read TGTGCCAGCAGTGAAGTGATGGCGGAGATGGACGAGCAGTACTTC. The full variable domain, its missing parts supplied by reference TRBV2 and TRBJ2-7, is EPEVTQTPSHQVTQMGQEVILRCVPISNHLYFYWYRQILGQKVEFLVSFYNNEISEKSEIFDDQFSVERPDGSNFTLKIRSTKLEDSAMYFCASSEVMAEMDEQYFGPGTRLTVT.

This clone was seen just once. The CDR3, as DNA: TGTGCCAGCAGCTTGCACGGGAGCTCTGGAAACACCATATATTTT. Translating it yields CASSLHGSSGNTIYF. The chain employs TRBV5-6 and TRBJ1-3; D call uncertain. V lost 1 base to trimming and J lost 0 bases, with 8 bases between them. Germline loops: CDR1 SGHDT, CDR2 YYEEEE. The CDR3 covers 15 residues.

The chain combines TRBV27 with TRBJ1-2; D is perhaps TRBD1 (5 bases). Germline V gene sequence: CDR1 MNHEY, CDR2 SMNVEV (reference sequence). The V and J ends lost 5 bases and 3 bases respectively, with 10 bases between them. The CDR3 loop spans 13 amino acids. The DNA for the CDR3 is TGTGCCAGCAGTCAGGGTGTGCACTATGGCTACACCTTC. Translation gives CASSQGVHYGYTF.

The chain employs TRBV29-1 and TRBJ2-7; 10 nucleotides match TRBD1. This CDR3 comprises 12 residues. After removal of 2 bases from V and 6 bases from J, the junction contained 1 base not matched to a gene. Germline CDR1 SQVTM, CDR2 ANQGSEA. CDR3 in amino acids: CSVERDRGEQYF. CDR3 nucleotide sequence: TGCAGCGTTGAACGGGACAGGGGCGAGCAGTACTTC.

This clone showed up just once. J is TRBJ2-7 and V is TRBV3-1 (or the pseudogene TRBV3-2), with D perhaps TRBD2 (6 bases). Trimming took off 11 bases at V and 2 bases at J, with 13 bases between the two ends. Germline V gene sequence: CDR1 LGHDT, CDR2 YNNKEL (reference sequence). The CDR3 is 12 residues long. CDR3 amino acids: CAAGRFPYEQYF. The CDR3 DNA reads as TGTGCCGCGGGAAGGTTCCCCTACGAGCAGTACTTC.

The chain has TRBV5-1 and TRBJ2-4; TRBD1 might be the D (7 bases). CDR3 length: 14 amino acids. Germline CDR1 and CDR2: SGHRS and YFSETQ. The V end was cut by 4 bases, the J end by 8 bases, with 16 bases between. CDR3 sequence reads: CASSPPDRRDIQYF. The CDR3 DNA is TGCGCCAGCAGCCCTCCGGACAGGAGGGACATTCAGTACTTC.

The chain carries TRBV11-2 and TRBJ1-2; a weak D match, TRBD1 (5 bases). Germline V gene data show CDR1 as SGHAT and CDR2 as FQNNGV. CDR3 size: 14 residues. The V end lost 2 bases, the J end lost 8 bases, and 15 bases lay between the germline ends. Written as DNA, the CDR3 is TGTGCCAGCAGCTTAACCCCCAGGGTTGACGGCTACACCTTC. The encoded protein is CASSLTPRVDGYTF.

This clone turned up a few times. The chain is built from TRBV24-1 and TRBJ1-1; 9 nucleotides agree with TRBD1. V was pared by 9 bases and J by 2 bases, with 9 bases of the junction left unmatched. The germline CDR1 and CDR2 sequences are KGHDR and SFDVKD. This CDR3 has 15 residues. CDR3 DNA: TGTGCCACCCGGGACAGGGAGAACGGAAACACTGAAGCTTTCTTT. This translates into CATRDRENGNTEAFF.

This clone was recorded only once. CDR3 residues: CASSLVRSPGDEQYF. The CDR3 nucleotides are TGTGCCAGCAGCTTAGTCCGATCCCCAGGGGACGAGCAGTACTTC. V and J are TRBV7-2 and TRBJ2-7; D is perhaps TRBD1 (6 bases). Per the germline V gene, CDR1 is SGHTA and CDR2 is FQGNSA. The CDR3 has 15 residues. Trimming left V 1 base short and J 5 bases short, with 15 bases between.

The CDR3 DNA follows: TGTGCCAGCAGCGAGGGACAGGGGGCGATCAGCTCCTACGAGCAGTACTTC. This encodes CASSEGQGAISSYEQYF. The genes are TRBV5-7 and TRBJ2-7; 12 nucleotides line up with TRBD1. TRBV5-7 is assigned to the ORF class and has an uncertain function. This CDR3 is built from 17 residues. With V trimmed by 4 bases and J by 0 bases, 8 bases remained unmatched.

The chain employs TRBV5-1 and TRBJ2-2; 8 bases map to TRBD2. CDR1 is SGHRS, CDR2 YFSETQ, per germline. After removal of 0 bases from V and 1 base from J, the junction contained 2 bases not matched to a gene. The CDR3 is made up of 16 amino acids. CDR3 sequence: CASSLVAGKNTGELFF. In DNA form, the CDR3 reads TGCGCCAGCAGCTTGGTAGCGGGAAAGAACACCGGGGAGCTGTTTTTT.

This chain joins TRBV27 and TRBJ2-4; D perhaps matches TRBD1 (5 bases). The CDR3 is made up of 17 amino acids. Germline CDR1 MNHEY, CDR2 SMNVEV (reference sequence). V was clipped by 0 bases and J by 3 bases, with 15 bases between them. As DNA, the CDR3 is TGTGCCAGCAGTTTATCCCAGAGCGTTAGGGGCAAAAACATTCAGTACTTC. It codes for CASSLSQSVRGKNIQYF.

V gene TRBV28 combines with J gene TRBJ2-1; TRBD2 agrees at 7 bases. With V trimmed by 5 bases and J by 2 bases, 12 bases remained unmatched. CDR1 MDHEN and CDR2 SYDVKM come from the germline V gene. CDR3 length: 17 amino acids. The CDR3 loop is CASSPGTISTAYNEQFF. CDR3 nucleotide sequence: TGTGCCAGCAGTCCGGGGACTATCTCTACAGCCTACAATGAGCAGTTCTTC. Using reference TRBV28 and TRBJ2-1 for the parts outside the CDR3, the full variable domain is DVKVTQSSRYLVKRTGEKVFLECVQDMDHENMFWYRQDPGLGLRLIYFSYDVKMKEKGDIPEGYSVSREKKERFSLILESASTNQTSMYLCASSPGTISTAYNEQFFGPGTRLTVL.

The chain employs TRBV21-1 and TRBJ2-1; the table's D call, TRBD2, was not checked against the DNA. TRBV21-1 is reported as a pseudogene. The CDR3 covers 13 residues. The CDR3 DNA is TGTGCCAGCTTAAGCGGGAGTCGTAATGAGCAGTTCTTC. This encodes CASLSGSRNEQFF.

The chain uses TRBV3-1 (or the pseudogene TRBV3-2) and TRBJ2-1, with D possibly TRBD2 on 6 matching bases. V was shortened by 4 bases and J by 15 bases, with 16 bases between the two germline ends. Per germline, CDR1 LGHDT and CDR2 YNNKEL (reference sequence). There are 12 residues in the CDR3. The CDR3 DNA follows: TGTGCCAGCAGCCCAGGGCCAACTAGCACGTTCTTC. Its protein product is CASSPGPTSTFF.

The chain couples TRBV6-5 to TRBJ1-2; 10 bases align to TRBD1. The V segment lost 5 bases and the J segment 6 bases; nucleotides outside the gene matches: 9. CDR3 length equals 15 residues. The V gene's germline CDR1 is MNHEY and CDR2 SVGAGI. The CDR3 here is CASSTGTGAFDGYTF. In DNA form, the CDR3 reads TGTGCCAGCAGTACCGGGACAGGGGCCTTCGATGGCTACACCTTC.

This chain uses TRBV27 with TRBJ2-1; D is unresolved. From germline, CDR1 is MNHEY and CDR2 SMNVEV (reference sequence). With 2 bases removed from V and 0 bases from J, the gap between germline ends came to 8 bases. CDR3 length: 15 amino acids. CDR3 loop: CASSLGGSSYNEQFF. The CDR3 nucleotides read TGTGCCAGCAGTTTAGGCGGTAGCTCCTACAATGAGCAGTTCTTC.

The chain recombines TRBV7-3 with TRBJ2-7; 15 nucleotides match TRBD2. Trimming at V came to 1 base and at J to 2 bases, leaving 3 bases not matched to a gene. The germline CDR1 and CDR2 sequences are SGHTA and FQGTGA. The CDR3 sequence is 17 residues long. CDR3 sequence (DNA): TGTGCCAGCAGCTTAAGTGGACTAGCGGGAGGGCCCTACGAGCAGTACTTC. Protein product: CASSLSGLAGGPYEQYF.

This chain joins TRBV29-1 and TRBJ2-7, with 8 bases aligning to TRBD2. This CDR3 is built from 14 residues. Germline assignment: CDR1 SQVTM and CDR2 ANQGSEA. V shed 4 bases and J 5 bases; nucleotides not matched to a gene: 10. CDR3 sequence (DNA): TGCAGCGTTGCATCGGGACTAGTACTGGACGAGCAGTACTTC. Translating it yields CSVASGLVLDEQYF.

The V gene is TRBV15, the J gene TRBJ1-1; D is possibly TRBD1 (6 bases). CDR1 and CDR2 from the germline V gene are LNHNV and YYDKDF (reference sequence). The V and J ends lost 3 bases and 4 bases respectively, with 9 bases between them. The length of the CDR3 is 13 residues. CDR3 in DNA: TGTGCCACCAGCAGCGGGACACCCACTGAAGCTTTCTTT. This encodes CATSSGTPTEAFF.

V gene TRBV5-4 combines with J gene TRBJ1-6, with D possibly matching TRBD1 (6 bases). The CDR3 is made up of 14 amino acids. CDR1 and CDR2 (germline): SGHNT, YYREEE (reference sequence). V lost 0 bases and J lost 9, with 10 bases in between. CDR3 sequence reads: CASSLGGHGSPLHF. CDR3 coding DNA: TGTGCCAGCAGCTTGGGGGGGCACGGTTCACCCCTCCACTTT.

The V gene is TRBV10-2, the J gene TRBJ2-1; 7 bases match TRBD2. Per germline, CDR1 WSHSY and CDR2 SAAADI. V shed 6 bases, J shed 7 bases, and the junction held 6 bases outside the gene matches. The CDR3 sequence is 13 residues long. The DNA for the CDR3 is TGCGCCAGCAGGACCGGGAGGTGGAATGAGCAGTTCTTC. Protein: CASRTGRWNEQFF.

The V and J genes are TRBV6-5 and TRBJ2-7; 8 bases match TRBD1. There are 14 residues in the CDR3. The germline CDR1 and CDR2 sequences are MNHEY and SVGAGI. The ends lost 0 bases at V and 5 bases at J; junction bases unmatched: 3. The CDR3 loop is CASSYSGQDDEQYF. As DNA, the CDR3 is TGTGCCAGCAGTTACTCGGGACAGGATGACGAGCAGTACTTC.

This CDR3 reads CASSAFAGGPTDTQYF. CDR3 nucleotides: TGTGCCAGTAGTGCTTTTGCGGGGGGCCCTACAGATACGCAGTATTTT. The chain employs TRBV19 and TRBJ2-3; 8 bases align to TRBD2. Trimming cost V 5 bases and J 3 bases; bases outside gene matches: 10. Germline V CDR1 and CDR2: LNHDA, SQIVND (reference sequence). The CDR3 spans 16 residues.

The DNA of the CDR3 is TGTGCCAGTAGTACCTCTAGCGGGAGGGGATACAATGAGCAGTTCTTC. This encodes CASSTSSGRGYNEQFF. The rearrangement uses TRBV19 and TRBJ2-1; 12 bases match TRBD2. The junction had 5 bases not matched to a gene; V was cut back by 4 bases and J by 4 bases. CDR3 length equals 16 residues. Germline CDR1 LNHDA, CDR2 SQIVND (reference sequence). The full variable domain, with the rest looked up from reference TRBV19 and TRBJ2-1, is DGGITQSPKYLFRKEGQNVTLSCEQNLNHDAMYWYRQDPGQGLRLIYYSQIVNDFQKGDIAEGYSVSREKKESFPLTVTSAQKNPTAFYLCASSTSSGRGYNEQFFGPGTRLTVL.

In DNA, the CDR3 is TGCGCCAGCAGCATCGGACAGGCTTCTTATCCGAATGAAAAACTGTTTTTT. Translation: CASSIGQASYPNEKLFF. This chain uses TRBV5-1 with TRBJ1-4; 7 nucleotides agree with TRBD1. This CDR3 has 17 residues. V lost 4 bases to trimming and J lost 5 bases; unmatched junction nucleotides: 14. CDR1 and CDR2 (germline): SGHRS, YFSETQ.